One and the same sample provided the 6 T cell receptor beta chains below, sequenced in a study of control samples from healthy donors and cancer patients. Measured with immunoSEQ multiplex PCR; TCRdb has only the in-frame clones, and not every one. This repertoire includes 150,000 to 200,000 clones. Input material: blood. These receptors were taken from a young woman in good health.

The chain uses TRBV5-4 and TRBJ1-4, with D perhaps matching TRBD1 (6 bases). The CDR3 is 17 amino acids. Germline V gene data show CDR1 as SGHNT and CDR2 as YYREEE (reference sequence). Trimming took 2 bases from V and 2 from J, leaving 16 bases between them. The CDR3 DNA reads as TGTGCCAGCAGCTTAGAGCAGGGGCGCGGTACTAATGAAAAACTGTTTTTT. Translation: CASSLEQGRGTNEKLFF.

V is TRBV7-9 and J is TRBJ1-4; a possible D gene is TRBD1 (6 bases). With 0 bases removed from V and 3 bases from J, the gap between germline ends came to 17 bases. This CDR3 comprises 18 residues. Germline CDR1 SEHNR, CDR2 FQNEAQ (reference sequence). CDR3 sequence: CASSLASGGAGSNEKLFF. CDR3 nucleotide sequence: TGTGCCAGCAGCTTAGCGTCGGGGGGCGCAGGGTCTAATGAAAAACTGTTTTTT. The variable domain in full, completed from reference TRBV7-9 and TRBJ1-4, reads DTGVSQNPRHKITKRGQNVTFRCDPISEHNRLYWYRQTLGQGPEFLTYFQNEAQLEKSRLLSDRFSAERPKGSFSTLEIQRTEQGDSAMYLCASSLASGGAGSNEKLFFGSGTQLSVL.

J is TRBJ2-5 and V is TRBV7-2; D is unclear. The ends were cut back, 1 base at V and 1 base at J, with 13 bases in the middle. Germline V gene lookup returns CDR1 SGHTA and CDR2 FQGNSA. This CDR3 comprises 16 residues. The chain's CDR3 is CASSLEGGYLQETQYF. CDR3 nucleotide sequence: TGTGCCAGCAGCTTAGAAGGTGGCTACCTCCAAGAGACCCAGTACTTC.

V gene TRBV2 combines with J gene TRBJ1-5; no reliable D call. The V gene's germline CDR1 is SNHLY and CDR2 FYNNEI. V lost 7 bases and J lost 0, with 10 bases in between. This CDR3 is 14 amino acids long. The CDR3 loop reads CASKTGSSNQPQHF. Here the CDR3 DNA reads TGTGCCAGCAAGACCGGGAGTAGCAATCAGCCCCAGCATTTT.

This chain uses TRBV18 with TRBJ1-1; D might be TRBD1 (5 bases). The CDR3 totals 15 residues. V shed 4 bases and J shed 0 bases, with 12 bases lying between them. CDR1 is KGHSH and CDR2 is LQKENI in the germline V gene. CDR3 sequence: CASSLGRTLNTEAFF. CDR3 sequence (DNA): TGTGCCAGCTCACTTGGGAGGACATTGAACACTGAAGCTTTCTTT.

The chain uses TRBV3-1 (or the pseudogene TRBV3-2) and TRBJ1-1, with 7 positions matching TRBD1. This CDR3 contains 17 residues. J lost 2 bases, V lost 1 base, and 10 bases had no gene match. Germline V CDR1 and CDR2: LGHDT, YNNKEL (reference sequence). This chain's CDR3 is CASSQGNPGQRNTEAFF. In DNA, the CDR3 is TGTGCCAGCAGCCAAGGCAATCCGGGACAGAGAAACACTGAAGCTTTCTTT.